One sample yielded the 28 T cell receptor beta chains listed below, sequenced in a study of cytomegalovirus exposure and HLA in healthy donors. 60 Vbeta and 13 Jbeta primers were used in PCR. The repertoire was sequenced with immunoSEQ multiplex PCR; TCRdb's copy has only in-frame clones and lacks some. Found here are around 63,000 clones, about three quarters of them singletons; the top ten hold more than 7.5%. The sequencing input was PBMCs. Source of these receptors: a man aged 35 to 55 in good health and CMV-seronegative.

The chain uses TRBV11-1 and TRBJ2-1, with TRBD1 matching 9 bases. The CDR3 loop spans 16 amino acids. CDR1 and CDR2 from the germline V gene are SGHAT and FQDESV (reference sequence). Trimming cost V 4 bases and J 6 bases; bases outside gene matches: 10. In DNA form, the CDR3 reads TGTGCCAGCAGCTCCGCCACCTTGACAGGGGGCAATGAGCAGTTCTTC. Translation gives CASSSATLTGGNEQFF.

The chain joins TRBV7-2 to TRBJ2-7; 10 nucleotides match TRBD2. Germline CDR1 and CDR2: SGHTA and FQGNSA. The CDR3 is made up of 16 amino acids. Trimming at V came to 5 bases and at J to 4 bases, leaving 11 bases not matched to a gene. The DNA of the CDR3 is TGTGCCAGCAGCGTCCGACTAGCGGGCCAAGGTTACGAGCAGTACTTC. This codes for CASSVRLAGQGYEQYF.

This clone was detected a few times. The chain carries TRBV6-5 and TRBJ1-2; TRBD1 aligns across 7 bases. The germline CDR1 and CDR2 sequences are MNHEY and SVGAGI. The trim removed 2 bases at V and 3 bases at J, leaving 6 bases unmatched. The CDR3 has 15 residues. The CDR3 DNA is TGTGCCAGCAGTTACAGCGGGGGGACAGACTATGGCTACACCTTC. Translated, it gives CASSYSGGTDYGYTF.

CDR3 amino acids: CASSDNYEQYF. The CDR3, as DNA: TGTGCCAGCAGCGATAATTACGAGCAGTACTTC. V gene TRBV9 combines with J gene TRBJ2-7; D call uncertain. Between the trimmed V and J ends, which lost 3 bases and 4 bases, there was a span of 5 bases. The CDR3 consists of 11 residues. Germline CDR1 reads SGDLS; CDR2 reads YYNGEE.

V gene TRBV6-5 combines with J gene TRBJ1-5; a weak D match, TRBD1 (6 bases). Trimming stripped 2 bases from V and 4 bases from J, with 9 bases between. Germline CDR1 reads MNHEY; CDR2 reads SVGAGI. The CDR3 covers 14 residues. The chain's CDR3 is CASSYRQANQPQHF. The CDR3 region has the DNA TGTGCCAGCAGTTACCGACAGGCGAATCAGCCCCAGCATTTT.

The chain combines TRBV5-1 with TRBJ2-5; maybe TRBD1 (6 bases). V was cut by 3 bases and J by 3 bases, with 15 bases left in between. The germline gives CDR1 SGHRS, CDR2 YFSETQ. There are 15 residues in the CDR3. The CDR3 here is CASSSGTPAKETQYF. In DNA form, the CDR3 reads TGCGCCAGCAGCTCGGGGACACCCGCCAAAGAGACCCAGTACTTC. The complete variable domain, with remaining parts taken from reference TRBV5-1 and TRBJ2-5, reads KAGVTQTPRYLIKTRGQQVTLSCSPISGHRSVSWYQQTPGQGLQFLFEYFSETQRNKGNFPGRFSGRQFSNSRSEMNVSTLELGDSALYLCASSSGTPAKETQYFGPGTRLLVL.

V gene TRBV9 combines with J gene TRBJ2-3; TRBD2 matches 10 bases. The V and J ends lost 5 bases and 3 bases, in that order; junction bases with no gene match: 6. There are 15 residues in the CDR3. Germline V gene data show CDR1 as SGDLS and CDR2 as YYNGEE. The CDR3 sequence: CASRSGGAVTDTQYF. CDR3 DNA sequence: TGTGCCAGCAGAAGCGGGGGGGCCGTGACAGATACGCAGTATTTT.

V and J are TRBV6-5 and TRBJ2-4; perhaps TRBD2 as D (5 bases). Trimming shortened V by 8 bases and J by 5 bases, and 10 bases separated the two germline ends. The CDR3 loop spans 12 amino acids. Germline V gene data show CDR1 as MNHEY and CDR2 as SVGAGI. Here the CDR3 reads CASGQRENIQYF. In DNA form, the CDR3 reads TGTGCCAGCGGCCAGAGGGAAAACATTCAGTACTTC.

This rearrangement joins TRBV19 to TRBJ1-1; 8 bases match TRBD1. In germline, CDR1 is LNHDA, CDR2 SQIVND (reference sequence). V trimming: 5 bases; J trimming: 4 bases; junction bases outside the gene matches: 6. This CDR3 has 14 residues. The CDR3 nucleotides are TGTGCCAGTAGTGCCTGGACAGGGTCCACTGAAGCTTTCTTT. This codes for CASSAWTGSTEAFF.

The chain joins TRBV6-4 to TRBJ2-1; 9 nucleotides match TRBD2. The CDR3 totals 14 residues. CDR1 and CDR2 from the germline V gene are MRHNA and SNTAGT. V gave up 4 bases and J gave up 7 bases; unmatched junction bases: 5. The CDR3, as DNA: TGTGCCAGCAGTGTTGCGGGGGGGTTGAATGAGCAGTTCTTC. Protein product: CASSVAGGLNEQFF.

J is TRBJ2-3 and V is TRBV18, with 7 bases aligning to TRBD1. The CDR3 has 15 amino acids. Germline CDR1 is KGHSH and CDR2 is LQKENI. With 1 base clipped from V and 2 bases from J, the junction kept 3 bases outside the gene matches. This CDR3 reads CASSPQGAVTDTQYF. The CDR3 nucleotides read TGTGCCAGCTCACCACAGGGGGCAGTCACAGATACGCAGTATTTT.

The sample holds one count of this clone. The chain uses TRBV11-1 and TRBJ2-1, with 8 bases fitting TRBD2. The CDR3 runs 19 residues. Trimming at V came to 2 bases and at J to 2 bases, leaving 14 bases not matched to a gene. The germline V gene encodes CDR1 SGHAT and CDR2 FQDESV (reference sequence). CDR3 sequence reads: CASSLRVPLLAAAYNEQFF. The CDR3, as DNA: TGTGCCAGCAGCTTACGGGTCCCGCTACTAGCGGCCGCCTACAATGAGCAGTTCTTC.

This clone was seen just once. The junction does not match germline at one end; this may be a read error. The chain is built from TRBV6-5 and TRBJ2-3, with D tentatively TRBD2 (6 bases). Germline V gives CDR1 MNHEY, CDR2 SVGAGI. CDR3 size: 14 residues. The DNA for the CDR3 is TGTGCCATCAGTGGGGCTAGCGACACAGATACGCAGTATTTT. It encodes CAISGASDTDTQYF.

The V and J genes are TRBV6-5 and TRBJ1-5; D is perhaps TRBD1 (5 bases). From germline, CDR1 is MNHEY and CDR2 SVGAGI. Between the trimmed V and J ends, which lost 0 bases and 12 bases, there was a span of 9 bases. This CDR3 is 12 amino acids long. This CDR3 is CASSYSVGLQHF. CDR3 DNA sequence: TGTGCCAGCAGTTACTCGGTGGGACTCCAGCATTTT.

The table lists this clone with a few counts. The chain joins TRBV2 to TRBJ1-4, with TRBD1 as a possible D gene (6 bases). The CDR3 spans 14 residues. V shed 5 bases and J shed 8 bases, with 15 bases lying between them. CDR1 SNHLY and CDR2 FYNNEI come from the germline V gene. This CDR3 is CASSRGGVGEKLFF. DNA of the CDR3: TGTGCCAGCAGTCGAGGGGGTGTAGGAGAAAAACTGTTTTTT.

Points on this clone: At one boundary the junction diverges from the germline segment, which might be a read error. The genes are TRBV7-9 and TRBJ2-7; D remains unclear. Germline assignment: CDR1 SEHNR and CDR2 FQNEAQ (reference sequence). The CDR3 totals 13 residues. CDR3 amino acids: CSSSFGQAYEQYF. The CDR3 DNA follows: TGTTCCAGCAGCTTCGGTCAGGCCTACGAGCAGTACTTC.

The V gene is TRBV6-1, the J gene TRBJ2-4; 8 bases line up with TRBD1. Looked up from germline, CDR1 is MNHNS and CDR2 is SASEGT. The CDR3 covers 14 residues. Trimming at V came to 7 bases and at J to 3 bases, leaving 5 bases not matched to a gene. The CDR3 coding sequence is TGTGCCAGCACCCTAGGGACAGGCAAAAACATTCAGTACTTC. It specifies CASTLGTGKNIQYF.

This chain connects TRBV5-4 to TRBJ2-1; D not resolved. The CDR3 has 14 residues. The V end lost 0 bases, the J end lost 0 bases, and 4 bases lay between the germline ends. Germline CDR1 reads SGHNT; CDR2 reads YYREEE (reference sequence). As DNA, the CDR3 is TGTGCCAGCAGCTTGGCCGGCTCCTACAATGAGCAGTTCTTC. This gives the protein CASSLAGSYNEQFF.

The table lists this clone with a few counts. The genes are TRBV7-9 and TRBJ2-1, with 9 bases fitting TRBD1. The ends lost 3 bases at V and 6 bases at J; junction bases unmatched: 6. Germline V gene data show CDR1 as SEHNR and CDR2 as FQNEAQ (reference sequence). The CDR3 is 15 amino acids. The CDR3 reads CASSFIGTGINEQFF. The CDR3 bases are TGTGCCAGCAGCTTCATCGGGACAGGGATCAATGAGCAGTTCTTC.

The chain carries TRBV5-1 and TRBJ1-1, with TRBD1 matching over 8 bases. The CDR3 covers 14 residues. Looked up from germline, CDR1 is SGHRS and CDR2 is YFSETQ. V was pared by 4 bases and J by 4 bases, with 6 bases of the junction left unmatched. The CDR3 bases are TGCGCCAGCAGCGTCGACAGGGGTGGCACTGAAGCTTTCTTT. It translates to CASSVDRGGTEAFF.

The chain carries TRBV28 and TRBJ2-5, with D maybe TRBD1 (5 bases). The DNA end favors TRBJ2-7, so the J call may be wrong. CDR1 and CDR2 from the germline V gene are MDHEN and SYDVKM. CDR3 length: 13 residues. The CDR3 bases are TGTGCCAGCGGACACCCAGCTGGATACGAGCAGTACTTC. It yields the protein CASGHPAGYEQYF.

The chain recombines TRBV29-1 with TRBJ2-3; 10 positions agree with TRBD2. After removal of 0 bases from V and 0 bases from J, the junction contained 0 bases not matched to a gene. Germline V CDR1 and CDR2: SQVTM, ANQGSEA. The CDR3 is 15 amino acids. Here the CDR3 reads CSVEELAGSTDTQYF. The CDR3 DNA is TGCAGCGTTGAAGAACTAGCGGGGAGCACAGATACGCAGTATTTT.

This rearrangement joins TRBV19 to TRBJ2-7, with 11 bases lining up with TRBD2. The V and J ends lost 3 bases and 5 bases, in that order; junction bases with no gene match: 3. CDR1 and CDR2 from the germline V gene are LNHDA and SQIVND (reference sequence). This CDR3 region has 14 residues. CDR3 nucleotides: TGTGCCAGTAGTATCCGACTAGCGGGACACGAGCAGTACTTC. It encodes CASSIRLAGHEQYF.

The chain carries TRBV5-6 and TRBJ1-2, with D tentatively TRBD1 (6 bases). The V and J ends lost 3 bases and 6 bases respectively, with 15 bases between them. Germline V gene lookup returns CDR1 SGHDT and CDR2 YYEEEE. The CDR3 consists of 14 residues. The CDR3 DNA reads as TGTGCCAGCAGCTGGGACCAGGGGTGGGATGGCTACACCTTC. Protein: CASSWDQGWDGYTF. The full variable domain, its missing parts supplied by reference TRBV5-6 and TRBJ1-2, is DAGVTQSPTHLIKTRGQQVTLRCSPKSGHDTVSWYQQALGQGPQFIFQYYEEEERQRGNFPDRFSGHQFPNYSSELNVNALLLGDSALYLCASSWDQGWDGYTFGSGTRLTVV.

This clone was observed a handful of times. The chain employs TRBV6-5 and TRBJ2-7; D might be TRBD1 (6 bases). Per the germline V gene, CDR1 is MNHEY and CDR2 is SVGAGI. This CDR3 region has 12 residues. Deletions cut 6 bases from V and 5 bases from J, with 11 bases between. The CDR3 protein is CASRTQGNEQYF. CDR3 nucleotide sequence: TGTGCCAGCAGGACTCAGGGGAACGAGCAGTACTTC.

This chain links TRBV5-4 with TRBJ2-5, with TRBD2 as a possible D gene (7 bases). The CDR3 is 16 residues long. The V end lost 1 base, the J end lost 0 bases, and 13 bases lay between the germline ends. Germline lookup yields CDR1 SGHNT and CDR2 YYREEE (reference sequence). This CDR3 reads CASSLRGGLDQETQYF. The CDR3 DNA sequence: TGTGCCAGCAGCTTGAGGGGGGGACTGGACCAAGAGACCCAGTACTTC.

This clone was recorded once. The chain employs TRBV5-1 and TRBJ2-7, with unresolved D. CDR1 and CDR2 from the germline V gene are SGHRS and YFSETQ. CDR3 length equals 13 residues. The V end was cut by 1 base, the J end by 3 bases, with 8 bases between. CDR3 in DNA: TGCGCCAGCAGCTTGCTTAGTAACTACGAGCAGTACTTC. Protein: CASSLLSNYEQYF.

The CDR3 here is CASSLVPTESYEQYF. In nucleotides, the CDR3 is TGTGCCAGCAGCTTGGTCCCGACAGAGTCCTACGAGCAGTACTTC. V is TRBV5-4 and J is TRBJ2-7, with D possibly matching TRBD1 (5 bases). Germline CDR1 and CDR2: SGHNT and YYREEE (reference sequence). This CDR3 is built from 15 residues. The V gene lost 0 bases and the J gene lost 1 base, with 11 bases spanning the gap.